One and the same sample provided the 23 T cell receptor beta chains below, sequenced in a study of blood T cells in healthy people across ages. Combining a sample-barcoded 5' primer with a J-beta primer mix, a second PCR ran for roughly 7 to 12 cycles. TCRdb redid the calling of the 5' RACE reads with MiXCR, one entry per CDR3 protein. The table records approximately 690,000 distinct CDR3 sequences, roughly 41% of them present only once. Sequencing was done on a sample of blood. These receptors were obtained from a man older than 75 in good health.

The chain combines TRBV10-2 with TRBJ2-5; 11 bases map to TRBD1. The J call may be wrong; the DNA end is better matched by TRBJ2-1. This CDR3 spans 15 amino acids. In germline, CDR1 is WSHSY, CDR2 SAAADI. CDR3 nucleotide sequence: TGCGCCAGCAGTGAGGGGACAGGGGGTCAAGAGACCCAGTTCTTC. It translates to CASSEGTGGQETQFF.

The chain couples TRBV7-2 to TRBJ1-2; D gene ambiguous. V shed 0 bases and J shed 7 bases, with 21 bases lying between them. The CDR3 spans 17 residues. The V gene's germline CDR1 is SGHTA and CDR2 FQGNSA. The CDR3 protein is CASSLAVLSRIDCGYTF. DNA of the CDR3: TGTGCCAGCAGCTTAGCAGTCTTATCCAGGATCGACTGTGGCTACACCTTC.

This clonotype was recorded a few times. The CDR3, as DNA: TGTGCCAGCAGTTTATTAAATAGGGGAACTAGCACAGATACGCAGTATTTT. As protein: CASSLLNRGTSTDTQYF. The chain joins TRBV28 to TRBJ2-3; TRBD1 might be the D (5 bases). Trimming pared 1 base from V and 0 bases from J, leaving 14 bases between. This CDR3 spans 17 amino acids. Looked up from germline, CDR1 is MDHEN and CDR2 is SYDVKM. The full variable domain, with the rest looked up from reference TRBV28 and TRBJ2-3, is DVKVTQSSRYLVKRTGEKVFLECVQDMDHENMFWYRQDPGLGLRLIYFSYDVKMKEKGDIPEGYSVSREKKERFSLILESASTNQTSMYLCASSLLNRGTSTDTQYFGPGTRLTVL.

V and J are TRBV20-1 and TRBJ1-5, with a possible D match to TRBD1 (5 bases). Germline V gene data show CDR1 as DFQATT and CDR2 as SNEGSKA (reference sequence). This CDR3 spans 14 amino acids. The V and J ends lost 5 bases and 2 bases respectively, with 13 bases between them. The CDR3 loop is CSAARGGGNQPQHF. CDR3 bases: TGCAGTGCTGCCCGGGGCGGTGGCAATCAGCCCCAGCATTTT.

V is TRBV27 and J is TRBJ1-4; 8 bases map to TRBD1. The V gene's germline CDR1 is MNHEY and CDR2 SMNVEV (reference sequence). The junction had 14 bases not matched to a gene; V was cut back by 5 bases and J by 12 bases. This CDR3 spans 15 amino acids. CDR3 bases: TGTGCCAGCAGTCCTACCGGAAACAGGGGGGCGGAACTGTTTTTT. Translation gives CASSPTGNRGAELFF.

The chain couples TRBV4-2 to TRBJ2-7; 10 bases line up with TRBD2. The length of the CDR3 is 15 residues. Germline V gives CDR1 LGHNA, CDR2 YNFKEQ. With V trimmed by 2 bases and J by 6 bases, 7 bases remained unmatched. CDR3 loop: CASSQMGIAGGEQYF. The CDR3 DNA sequence: TGTGCCAGCAGCCAAATGGGGATAGCGGGAGGCGAGCAGTACTTC.

This clonotype has at least ten counts. The chain is built from TRBV7-2 and TRBJ2-1; D not resolved. V shed 2 bases and J shed 5 bases, with 4 bases lying between them. CDR3 length equals 12 residues. Germline CDR1 is SGHTA and CDR2 is FQGNSA. The CDR3 bases are TGTGCCAGCAGCTTATATAACAATGAGCAGTTCTTC. Its translation is CASSLYNNEQFF.

This clonotype was picked up a small number of times. CDR3 nucleotides: TGTGCCAGCAGCGGCGGGACTAGCGGGAGGATGGGCGAGCAGTACTTC. Translated, it gives CASSGGTSGRMGEQYF. The chain employs TRBV12-3 or TRBV12-4 and TRBJ2-7, with 15 bases lining up with TRBD2. The CDR3 spans 16 residues. V was clipped by 6 bases and J by 6 bases; unmatched bases: 9.

This clonotype was detected only a few times. The gene calls are TRBV11-2 and TRBJ2-1; 8 bases agree with TRBD2. This CDR3 contains 15 residues. V shed 1 base, J shed 8 bases, and the junction held 7 bases outside the gene matches. Germline V CDR1 and CDR2: SGHAT, FQNNGV. CDR3: CASSLVAGRSHEQFF. Here the CDR3 DNA reads TGTGCCAGCAGCTTAGTAGCGGGAAGAAGCCATGAGCAGTTCTTC.

The sample holds a few counts of this clonotype. The chain employs TRBV7-2 and TRBJ1-1; no clear D gene. CDR1 and CDR2 from the germline V gene are SGHTA and FQGNSA. The CDR3 is made up of 15 amino acids. The germline V and J ends were trimmed by 1 base and 0 bases, with 9 bases remaining between them. The DNA for the CDR3 is TGTGCCAGCAGCTTAGTGGTCAAGCTGAACACTGAAGCTTTCTTT. Translation: CASSLVVKLNTEAFF.

This chain joins TRBV7-3 and TRBJ2-1, with TRBD2 matching 9 bases. The CDR3 covers 16 residues. Germline V lookup: CDR1 SGHTA, CDR2 FQGTGA. Trimming at V came to 1 base and at J to 5 bases, leaving 6 bases not matched to a gene. CDR3 nucleotides: TGTGCCAGCAGCTTAAACCTCGCTAGCGGGAACAATGAGCAGTTCTTC. This translates into CASSLNLASGNNEQFF.

The chain uses TRBV7-6 and TRBJ1-4; the D gene is possibly TRBD1 (5 bases). CDR3 size: 15 residues. The germline gives CDR1 SGHVS, CDR2 FNYEAQ. The V end was cut by 1 base, the J end by 7 bases, with 13 bases between. The DNA of the CDR3 is TGTGCCAGCAGCTTAGGGCGGACAACCTCTGAAAAACTGTTTTTT. It yields the protein CASSLGRTTSEKLFF.

The gene calls are TRBV27 and TRBJ2-7, with 8 bases fitting TRBD2. In germline, CDR1 is MNHEY, CDR2 SMNVEV (reference sequence). V was pared by 5 bases and J by 7 bases, with 13 bases of the junction left unmatched. The CDR3 covers 15 residues. The CDR3 here is CASSPGLVVHNEQYF. The DNA of the CDR3 is TGTGCCAGCAGTCCGGGACTAGTGGTTCACAATGAGCAGTACTTC.

The V and J genes are TRBV24-1 and TRBJ2-3, with TRBD1 matching 7 bases. The J segment lost 3 bases and the V segment lost 4 bases, leaving 9 bases of the junction unmatched. Germline V lookup: CDR1 KGHDR, CDR2 SFDVKD. The CDR3 covers 16 residues. The CDR3, as DNA: TGTGCCACCAGTGAATCTACAGGGGCCCCTACAGATACGCAGTATTTT. Encoded protein: CATSESTGAPTDTQYF.

The genes are TRBV5-1 and TRBJ2-2; D is possibly TRBD2 (5 bases). This CDR3 has 15 residues. The V end lost 3 bases, the J end lost 3 bases, and 12 bases lay between the germline ends. CDR1 is SGHRS and CDR2 is YFSETQ in the germline V gene. The CDR3 DNA reads TGCGCCAGCAGCTGGGCGGGTCACCACACCGGGGAGCTGTTTTTT. Its translation is CASSWAGHHTGELFF.

Regarding this clonotype: Being one base from a much bigger clone, this may be a read error. The chain carries TRBV6-1 and TRBJ2-1; D not resolved. Germline values: CDR1 MNHNS, CDR2 SASEGT. This CDR3 spans 11 amino acids. Deletions cut 11 bases from V and 8 bases from J, with 13 bases between. In nucleotides, the CDR3 is TGTGCCGGCACCGTTTACGATGAGCAGTTCTTC. This translates into CAGTVYDEQFF.

V usage is TRBV7-2 and J usage is TRBJ2-3; 15 nucleotides match TRBD2. Unmatched junction bases numbered 9, after V lost 2 bases and J lost 3 bases. From germline, CDR1 is SGHTA and CDR2 FQGNSA. There are 19 residues in the CDR3. CDR3 residues: CASSLPGLAGGQATDTQYF. The CDR3 region has the DNA TGTGCCAGCAGCTTACCGGGACTAGCGGGGGGCCAAGCAACAGATACGCAGTATTTT.

This clonotype appeared many times. The CDR3 bases are TGTGCCAGCAGTCAACGGAGGCTAGCGGGACTCTACAATGAGCAGTTCTTC. This sequence encodes CASSQRRLAGLYNEQFF. This chain joins TRBV6-2 or TRBV6-3 and TRBJ2-1, with 9 positions matching TRBD2. J lost 3 bases, V lost 5 bases, and 11 bases had no gene match. Germline assignment: CDR1 MNHEY and CDR2 SVGEGT. The CDR3 contains 17 residues.

This CDR3 is CASSQGGNTIYF. The CDR3 nucleotides are TGTGCCAGCAGCCAGGGGGGAAACACCATATATTTT. This chain joins TRBV3-1 and TRBJ1-3; D is ambiguous. The V gene lost 3 bases and the J gene lost 4 bases, with 4 bases spanning the gap. Per germline, CDR1 LGHDT and CDR2 YNNKEL (reference sequence). This CDR3 comprises 12 residues. Using reference TRBV3-1 and TRBJ1-3 for the parts outside the CDR3, the full variable domain is DTAVSQTPKYLVTQMGNDKSIKCEQNLGHDTMYWYKQDSKKFLKIMFSYNNKELIINETVPNRFSPKSPDKAHLNLHINSLELGDSAVYFCASSQGGNTIYFGEGSWLTVV.

The chain employs TRBV7-2 and TRBJ1-2, with D tentatively TRBD1 (6 bases). The CDR3 consists of 14 residues. V was shortened by 6 bases and J by 6 bases, with 17 bases between the two germline ends. In germline, CDR1 is SGHTA, CDR2 FQGNSA. CDR3 amino acids: CASRIRGRGDGYTF. The CDR3 DNA is TGTGCCAGCAGAATAAGGGGCAGGGGAGATGGCTACACCTTC.

The V call is TRBV7-2, the J call TRBJ1-1; D is undetermined. The V end lost 5 bases, the J end lost 10 bases, and 14 bases lay between the germline ends. The CDR3 extends over 12 amino acids. From germline, CDR1 is SGHTA and CDR2 FQGNSA. In DNA form, the CDR3 reads TGTGCCAGCAGCCCTCAGTCATGCGGAGCTTTCTTT. It yields the protein CASSPQSCGAFF. The variable domain in full, completed from reference TRBV7-2 and TRBJ1-1, reads GAGVSQSPSNKVTEKGKDVELRCDPISGHTALYWYRQSLGQGLEFLIYFQGNSAPDKSGLPSDRFSAERTGGSVSTLTIQRTQQEDSAVYLCASSPQSCGAFFGQGTRLTVV.

The gene calls are TRBV5-1 and TRBJ2-3, with TRBD1 matching over 9 bases. Germline loops: CDR1 SGHRS, CDR2 YFSETQ. The CDR3 covers 15 residues. Trimming removed 0 bases from V and 4 bases from J; junction bases left unmatched: 3. CDR3 sequence (DNA): TGCGCCAGCAGCTTGGACAGGGGGCGCTCAGATACGCAGTATTTT. Protein product: CASSLDRGRSDTQYF.

The chain is built from TRBV3-1 and TRBJ2-7; maybe TRBD1 (6 bases). The germline V gene has CDR1 LGHDT and CDR2 YNNKEL (reference sequence). V was pared by 4 bases and J by 1 base, with 14 bases between. The CDR3 has 15 amino acids. This chain's CDR3 is CASSPPGARSYEQYF. The CDR3 DNA reads TGTGCCAGCAGCCCTCCAGGGGCGAGATCCTACGAGCAGTACTTC.